The 17 T cell receptor beta chains below were found in one sample sequenced in a study of glioma-infiltrating T cells. Amplification of TCR alpha and beta CDR3 regions from RNA used iRepertoire nested multiplex PCR. Using its own MiXCR run on the multiplex PCR reads, TCRdb lists one record per CDR3 protein. The sample gives around 390,000 distinct CDR3 sequences, approximately 42% of which show up once; 12% is in the top ten. The sample comprised glioma tissue, nonneoplastic brain tissue, or PBMCs (not recorded which). The receptors come from a human donor with low-grade glioma or glioblastoma, undergoing nonglioma brain surgery, or in good health (not recorded which).

The chain links TRBV27 to TRBJ2-7, with TRBD2 matching over 13 bases. The CDR3 extends over 18 amino acids. V lost 5 bases and J lost 3; bases outside the gene matches: 13. Germline V gene lookup returns CDR1 MNHEY and CDR2 SMNVEV (reference sequence). The CDR3 sequence: CASSLSRLAGGDVYEQYF. The CDR3 DNA follows: TGTGCCAGCAGTCTGTCAAGACTAGCGGGAGGAGACGTCTACGAGCAGTACTTC.

The table lists this clonotype with many counts. The gene calls are TRBV28 and TRBJ1-1, with TRBD1 matching over 7 bases. J gave up 7 bases and V 0 bases, and 5 bases lay outside the gene matches. CDR1 and CDR2 (germline): MDHEN, SYDVKM. This CDR3 has 14 amino acids. As DNA, the CDR3 is TGTGCCAGCAGTTTATGGCCCGGGACAGTTGAAGCTTTCTTT. This encodes CASSLWPGTVEAFF. Complete variable domain (other parts from reference TRBV28 and TRBJ1-1): DVKVTQSSRYLVKRTGEKVFLECVQDMDHENMFWYRQDPGLGLRLIYFSYDVKMKEKGDIPEGYSVSREKKERFSLILESASTNQTSMYLCASSLWPGTVEAFFGQGTRLTVV.

This clonotype was recorded a few times. The chain recombines TRBV18 with TRBJ2-5; no clear D gene. The germline V and J ends were trimmed by 2 bases and 5 bases, with 6 bases remaining between them. The CDR3 is made up of 12 amino acids. From germline, CDR1 is KGHSH and CDR2 LQKENI. CDR3 DNA: TGTGCCAGCTCACCAATGCGTGAGACCCAGTACTTC. It specifies CASSPMRETQYF.

A remark on this clonotype: A much larger clone lies one base from this, so it may be a read error. V is TRBV27 and J is TRBJ2-3; D is uncertain. The germline V gene encodes CDR1 MNHEY and CDR2 SMNVEV (reference sequence). This CDR3 is built from 14 residues. V was cut by 7 bases and J by 3 bases, with 14 bases left in between. In DNA form, the CDR3 reads TGTGCCAGCAACACCTCCGGGTTAACAGATACGCAGTATTTT. It yields the protein CASNTSGLTDTQYF.

The chain combines TRBV3-1 with TRBJ2-7; TRBD2 matches at 7 bases. V shed 5 bases and J 9 bases; nucleotides not matched to a gene: 13. The CDR3 totals 14 residues. CDR1 LGHDT and CDR2 YNNKEL come from the germline V gene (reference sequence). The CDR3 loop is CASSKRDSLSGQYF. The CDR3 DNA is TGTGCCAGCAGCAAGCGGGATTCCCTAAGCGGGCAGTACTTC.

Note on this clonotype: A much larger clone lies a single base off, so this may be a read error. The J gene is TRBJ2-1, the V gene TRBV27; 8 bases map to TRBD1. Trimming cost V 3 bases and J 12 bases; bases outside gene matches: 7. CDR3 length: 13 amino acids. The germline V gene has CDR1 MNHEY and CDR2 SMNVEV (reference sequence). The chain's CDR3 is CASSFLGQGRQFF. CDR3 DNA sequence: TGTGCCAGCAGTTTCCTCGGACAGGGTAGGCAGTTCTTC.

In this sample, this clonotype turned up many times. The chain combines TRBV27 with TRBJ1-1; no definite D call. CDR3 length: 13 residues. Trimming shortened V by 3 bases and J by 0 bases, and 5 bases separated the two germline ends. Germline CDR1 MNHEY, CDR2 SMNVEV (reference sequence). CDR3 residues: CASSLAMNTEAFF. The CDR3 region has the DNA TGTGCCAGCAGTTTGGCGATGAACACTGAAGCTTTCTTT.

This clonotype was counted at least ten times. V gene TRBV7-6 combines with J gene TRBJ1-2, with D perhaps matching TRBD1 (6 bases). Germline loops: CDR1 SGHVS, CDR2 FNYEAQ. The CDR3 totals 13 residues. Trimming pared 0 bases from V and 10 bases from J, leaving 12 bases between. The CDR3 protein is CASSLATRGAYTF. CDR3 sequence (DNA): TGTGCCAGCAGCTTAGCGACCAGGGGTGCCTACACCTTC.

This clonotype appeared a single time. This may be a read error: a much more frequent sequence differs by one nucleotide. The genes are TRBV7-2 and TRBJ1-5, with D perhaps matching TRBD1 (6 bases). The CDR3 runs 14 residues. The V and J ends lost 5 bases and 5 bases respectively, with 13 bases between them. Germline loops: CDR1 SGHTA, CDR2 FQGNSA. The CDR3 region is CASSTTGLYQPQHF. CDR3 DNA sequence: TGTGCCAGCAGCACGACAGGCCTCTATCAGCCCCAGCATTTT.

CDR3 bases: TGCGCCAGCAGCTGGGTAGGGGGGGGCACTGAAGCTTTCTTT. Its protein product is CASSWVGGGTEAFF. The chain couples TRBV5-1 to TRBJ1-1, with TRBD1 as a possible D gene (6 bases). The germline V gene encodes CDR1 SGHRS and CDR2 YFSETQ. The CDR3 length is 14 residues. V lost 3 bases to trimming and J lost 4 bases, with 13 bases between them.

This clonotype showed up just once. Relative to the germline gene, one junction end is altered; a read error may explain this. The chain has TRBV20-1 and TRBJ2-1, with D unresolved. CDR1 and CDR2 from the germline V gene are DFQATT and SNEGSKA (reference sequence). This CDR3 contains 16 residues. Here the CDR3 reads CSASPPLRSSYNGQFF. The CDR3 nucleotides read TGCAGTGCTAGTCCGCCCCTCCGAAGCTCCTACAATGGGCAGTTCTTC.

This clonotype has a handful of counts. The chain employs TRBV18 and TRBJ2-5, with 9 bases identical to TRBD2. Germline values: CDR1 KGHSH, CDR2 LQKENI. CDR3 size: 15 residues. Trimming cost V 1 base and J 2 bases; bases outside gene matches: 2. CDR3 sequence (DNA): TGTGCCAGCTCACCACTAAGCGGGAGGCAAGAGACCCAGTACTTC. It codes for CASSPLSGRQETQYF. Full variable domain (missing parts from reference TRBV18 and TRBJ2-5): NAGVMQNPRHLVRRRGQEARLRCSPMKGHSHVYWYRQLPEEGLKFMVYLQKENIIDESGMPKERFSAEFPKEGPSILRIQQVVRGDSAAYFCASSPLSGRQETQYFGPGTRLLVL.

As regards this clonotype: Just one base apart from a much larger clone, this may be a read error. V usage is TRBV6-2 or TRBV6-3 and J usage is TRBJ2-2; D remains unclear. In germline, CDR1 is MNHEY, CDR2 SVGEGT. The CDR3 extends over 14 amino acids. In nucleotides, the CDR3 is TGTGGCAGCAGCCACAGCTTAATGACCGGGGAGCTGTTTTTT. It codes for CGSSHSLMTGELFF.

In its sample, this clonotype was seen a few times. Written as DNA, the CDR3 is TGTGCCAGCAGTTCCCAAGGGGTTAGAACAGATACGCAGTATTTT. Its translation is CASSSQGVRTDTQYF. The chain recombines TRBV7-6 with TRBJ2-3; perhaps TRBD1 as D (5 bases). V dropped 6 bases and J dropped 3 bases, with 16 bases sitting between them. The germline V gene has CDR1 SGHVS and CDR2 FNYEAQ. The CDR3 extends over 15 amino acids. Using reference TRBV7-6 and TRBJ2-3 for the parts outside the CDR3, the full variable domain is GAGVSQSPRYKVTKRGQDVALRCDPISGHVSLYWYRQALGQGPEFLTYFNYEAQQDKSGLPNDRFSAERPEGSISTLTIQRTEQRDSAMYRCASSSQGVRTDTQYFGPGTRLTVL.

In this sample, this clonotype turned up many times. The chain combines TRBV6-2 or TRBV6-3 with TRBJ2-1; tentative D call: TRBD2 (6 bases). The CDR3 covers 14 residues. Germline assignment: CDR1 MNHEY and CDR2 SVGEGT. V gave up 8 bases and J gave up 5 bases, with 16 bases separating them. The CDR3 bases are TGTGCCAGCTTCGGGACTCGAGAGAACAATGAGCAGTTCTTC. It codes for CASFGTRENNEQFF.

The chain uses TRBV20-1 and TRBJ2-3; D could derive from TRBD1 or TRBD2 (5 bases each). The V gene's germline CDR1 is DFQATT and CDR2 SNEGSKA (reference sequence). There are 15 residues in the CDR3. V was pared by 4 bases and J by 2 bases, with 16 bases between. The CDR3 sequence is CSATGRGRPTDTQYF. In DNA, the CDR3 is TGCAGTGCTACGGGGCGTGGGCGGCCCACAGATACGCAGTATTTT.

About this clonotype itself: Germline and junction disagree at one end, which may indicate a read error. The chain links TRBV20-1 to TRBJ1-5; 7 nucleotides line up with TRBD1. There are 13 residues in the CDR3. Germline CDR1 DFQATT, CDR2 SNEGSKA (reference sequence). In nucleotides, the CDR3 is TGCGGTGCTAGAGACAGGGCCGGGGGGCCCCAGCATTTT. It specifies CGARDRAGGPQHF.